The entry below describes one TCR beta chain. The specificity of this receptor is unknown. The conserved phenylalanine or tryptophan is not found at the CDR3 terminus, so this likely reflects a read error. The data derive from a study of T cell repertoires in cytomegalovirus infection (dated 2019 in TCRdb). About the study as a whole: Peptide stimulations targeted recently identified HLA-C-restricted CMV epitopes, whose presentation resists viral immunomodulation, together with well-studied HLA-B-restricted epitopes. The HLA type of each donor mattered for the analysis, because public TCR beta signatures pointed to carriage of CMV infection along with the matching HLA type. Summary of the overall study and its limitations: Cumulative frequency of public TCR beta family members discriminated carriers of CMV infection plus the relevant HLA type in this cohort and an independent 352-donor cohort. The ex vivo response was dominated by HLA-C-restricted CMV-specific TCR beta clonotypes, which also provided the single most frequent clonotype in two of eight donors.

The sample's treatment or condition label, in plain terms: in vitro stimulation with specific CMV peptide epitopes to enrich CMV-specific T cells. V and J are trimmed by 4 bases and 4 bases, and the gene matches miss 8 bases of the junction. Based on the germline V gene, the CDR1 and CDR2 sequences are SGDLS and YYNGEE. Termini included, the CDR3 measures 15 amino acids. The sequence is cut down to CDR3 DNA, 45 bases in frame from base 1. The instrument was an Illumina HiSeq 1500. In-frame beta chains were kept once TCRdb had trimmed the public reads at Q25 with fastp and called clones with MiXCR. Each record represents a unique CDR3 protein, reported with the most common genes and DNA among its rows. Within this sample are a few hundred thousand distinct CDR3 sequences, with about 28% of them counted one time only. The ten largest clones capture about 20% of the sample.

The sequence joins TRBV9 to TRBJ1-2; 9 bases in the junction line up with TRBD1. The receptor's source is a human donor in good health (CMV status not recorded). Some clones in this sample may be carry-over from other donors' samples. The sample consisted of cultured PBMCs, taken from culture after CMV antigen stimulation. The nucleotide sequence is given as TGTGCCAGCAGCCCAGGACAGGGGAGGGTCTATGGCTACACCATC. It translates to CASSPGQGRVYGYTI.